The 27 T cell receptor beta chains presented below share a single source sample, sequenced in a study of blood T cell repertoires in COVID-19. Clones were read by immunoSEQ multiplex PCR, and TCRdb kept only the in-frame ones, dropping some. The sample holds approximately 210,000 clones, roughly 82% seen once. The sample comprised peripheral blood. These receptors originate from a woman between 40 and 50 years old with acute or convalescent COVID-19.

The rearrangement uses TRBV5-8 and TRBJ2-7; D is ambiguous. The germline CDR1 and CDR2 sequences are SGHTS and YDEGEE. The CDR3 is made up of 11 amino acids. The V end was cut by 4 bases, the J end by 2 bases, with 4 bases between. The CDR3 DNA sequence: TGTGCCAGCAGCCCTACCTACGAGCAGTACTTC. Protein sequence: CASSPTYEQYF. The full variable domain, its missing parts supplied by reference TRBV5-8 and TRBJ2-7, is EAGVTQSPTHLIKTRGQQATLRCSPISGHTSVYWYQQALGLGLQFLLWYDEGEERNRGNFPPRFSGRQFPNYSSELNVNALELEDSALYLCASSPTYEQYFGPGTRLTVT.

This rearrangement joins TRBV6-5 to TRBJ2-3; TRBD1 might be the D (6 bases). CDR1 and CDR2 from the germline V gene are MNHEY and SVGAGI. The CDR3 has 15 amino acids. V lost 10 bases and J lost 4, with 21 bases in between. CDR3 sequence reads: CAIKGDKSRADTQYF. The CDR3 bases are TGTGCCATAAAGGGGGACAAATCGAGGGCAGATACGCAGTATTTT.

This chain uses TRBV10-3 with TRBJ2-1, with TRBD2 as a possible D gene (6 bases). The CDR3 spans 13 residues. Germline CDR1 ENHRY, CDR2 SYGVKD. The ends were cut back, 7 bases at V and 10 bases at J, with 17 bases in the middle. The DNA of the CDR3 is TGTGCCATCAAGGCGGGACCGATTTGGGAGCAGTTCTTC. Amino acid sequence: CAIKAGPIWEQFF.

V and J are TRBV29-1 and TRBJ1-2; 10 bases align to TRBD1. CDR1 is SQVTM and CDR2 is ANQGSEA in the germline V gene. The CDR3 is 13 residues long. J lost 6 bases, V lost 6 bases, and 7 bases had no gene match. The CDR3, as DNA: TGCAGCGTCCCGGGACAGGGGAAAAATGGCTACACCTTC. As protein: CSVPGQGKNGYTF.

In its sample, this clone was seen a few times. The gene calls are TRBV6-2 or TRBV6-3 and TRBJ2-5; perhaps TRBD1 as D (6 bases). The CDR3 runs 14 residues. Trimming shortened V by 6 bases and J by 1 base, and 12 bases separated the two germline ends. The germline gives CDR1 MNHEY, CDR2 SVGEGT. CDR3 residues: CASSLAGVQETQYF. CDR3 DNA: TGTGCCAGCAGCCTCGCAGGGGTCCAAGAGACCCAGTACTTC.

In this sample, this clone turned up a few times. The chain employs TRBV3-1 (or the pseudogene TRBV3-2) and TRBJ1-4; D not certain. CDR1 is LGHDT, CDR2 YNNKEL, per germline (reference sequence). The CDR3 runs to 12 residues. The V end was cut by 1 base, the J end by 7 bases, with 4 bases between. CDR3 in amino acids: CASSQVSEKLFF. CDR3 in DNA: TGTGCCAGCAGCCAAGTATCTGAAAAACTGTTTTTT.

This chain connects TRBV11-2 to TRBJ2-1; possible D gene TRBD2, 6 bases. This CDR3 is 16 amino acids long. Germline V lookup: CDR1 SGHAT, CDR2 FQNNGV. The V end was cut by 1 base, the J end by 6 bases, with 16 bases between. The CDR3 spells CASSLGLGGIGNEQFF. In DNA form, the CDR3 reads TGTGCCAGCAGCTTAGGGCTGGGCGGGATTGGCAATGAGCAGTTCTTC.

V gene TRBV12-5 combines with J gene TRBJ1-1; 8 bases agree with TRBD1. V was pared by 0 bases and J by 4 bases, with 1 base of the junction left unmatched. CDR3 size: 14 residues. The germline gives CDR1 LGHNT, CDR2 FRNRAP. The CDR3 sequence: CASGLVTGGTEAFF. The DNA of the CDR3 is TGTGCTAGTGGTTTGGTAACAGGGGGCACTGAAGCTTTCTTT.

The CDR3 spells CASSINGLLGIGNTEAFF. The CDR3 nucleotides are TGTGCCAGTAGTATAAACGGGCTACTAGGAATCGGGAACACTGAAGCTTTCTTT. This rearrangement joins TRBV19 to TRBJ1-1; D unresolved. The germline V gene encodes CDR1 LNHDA and CDR2 SQIVND (reference sequence). V lost 2 bases and J lost 1, with 20 bases in between. This CDR3 contains 18 residues.

The V call is TRBV19, the J call TRBJ1-2; TRBD1 agrees at 12 bases. Germline V gene data show CDR1 as LNHDA and CDR2 as SQIVND (reference sequence). The CDR3 is made up of 15 amino acids. V shed 5 bases, J shed 6 bases, and the junction held 7 bases outside the gene matches. As DNA, the CDR3 is TGTGCCAGTAGTTGGGGGACAGGGGGCGCGGATGGCTACACCTTC. This encodes CASSWGTGGADGYTF.

This chain uses TRBV19 with TRBJ2-2; TRBD1 matches at 9 bases. The junction had 8 bases not matched to a gene; V was cut back by 5 bases and J by 4 bases. This CDR3 comprises 16 residues. Germline V gene data show CDR1 as LNHDA and CDR2 as SQIVND (reference sequence). In DNA form, the CDR3 reads TGTGCCAGTAGTGTCGGACAGGGGTCGGGCACCGGGGAGCTGTTTTTT. It specifies CASSVGQGSGTGELFF.

V and J are TRBV4-1 and TRBJ2-7; 10 nucleotides align to TRBD2. Germline V gene lookup returns CDR1 MGHRA and CDR2 YSYEKL. The CDR3 is 14 residues long. Losses at the gene ends were 2 bases for V and 6 bases for J; bases not matched to a gene: 4. The CDR3 DNA follows: TGCGCCAGCAGCCAATTAGCGGGGGGATCCGAGCAGTACTTC. Protein product: CASSQLAGGSEQYF.

The rearrangement uses TRBV6-5 and TRBJ1-6; 8 nucleotides agree with TRBD1. The CDR3 is made up of 14 amino acids. The junction had 3 bases not matched to a gene; V was cut back by 2 bases and J by 9 bases. Germline V gene lookup returns CDR1 MNHEY and CDR2 SVGAGI. The CDR3 protein is CASSYRDRTSPLHF. The CDR3 bases are TGTGCCAGCAGTTACCGGGACAGGACTTCACCCCTCCACTTT.

The chain recombines TRBV6-5 with TRBJ2-2, with D perhaps TRBD1 (5 bases). The CDR3 covers 14 residues. The ends were cut back, 2 bases at V and 3 bases at J, with 7 bases in the middle. The germline gives CDR1 MNHEY, CDR2 SVGAGI. The CDR3 is CASSYRGDTGELFF. CDR3 in DNA: TGTGCCAGCAGTTACAGGGGTGACACCGGGGAGCTGTTTTTT.

V is TRBV5-1 and J is TRBJ2-3, with 7 positions matching TRBD1. This CDR3 has 17 amino acids. V was clipped by 4 bases and J by 0 bases; unmatched bases: 11. CDR1 SGHRS and CDR2 YFSETQ come from the germline V gene. The CDR3 spells CASSALPQGSSTDTQYF. The CDR3 DNA reads as TGCGCCAGCAGCGCCTTGCCACAGGGGTCGAGCACAGATACGCAGTATTTT. Combining the CDR3 with reference TRBV5-1 and TRBJ2-3 gives the whole variable domain KAGVTQTPRYLIKTRGQQVTLSCSPISGHRSVSWYQQTPGQGLQFLFEYFSETQRNKGNFPGRFSGRQFSNSRSEMNVSTLELGDSALYLCASSALPQGSSTDTQYFGPGTRLTVL.

This chain connects TRBV5-8 to TRBJ1-2; no reliable D call. CDR3 size: 13 residues. The ends were cut back, 0 bases at V and 3 bases at J, with 6 bases in the middle. Per the germline V gene, CDR1 is SGHTS and CDR2 is YDEGEE. The CDR3 protein is CASSLAQYYGYTF. CDR3 in DNA: TGTGCCAGCAGCTTGGCACAGTACTATGGCTACACCTTC.

This clone was picked up many times. Within the sample, other DNA sequences also encode this same CDR3. J is TRBJ2-7 and V is TRBV27, with a tentative D call TRBD1 (6 bases). Trimming removed 3 bases from V and 7 bases from J, with 10 bases in between. Germline V lookup: CDR1 MNHEY, CDR2 SMNVEV (reference sequence). This CDR3 has 12 residues. The CDR3: CASSFRGFEQYF. CDR3 DNA: TGTGCCAGCAGTTTTAGGGGGTTTGAGCAGTACTTC.

The CDR3 region has the DNA TGTGCCAGCAGCGCCTCCGGACTCATATCCACGCCGAACACTGAAGCTTTCTTT. The encoded protein is CASSASGLISTPNTEAFF. This chain uses TRBV5-8 with TRBJ1-1; D remains unclear. CDR3 length: 18 amino acids. V lost 4 bases, J lost 1 base, and 23 bases lay in between. Germline V gene data show CDR1 as SGHTS and CDR2 as YDEGEE.

This sequence joins TRBV6-1 and TRBJ1-1, with a tentative D call TRBD1 (6 bases). From germline, CDR1 is MNHNS and CDR2 SASEGT. This CDR3 comprises 14 residues. V was trimmed by 3 bases and J by 8 bases, leaving 16 bases between them. The CDR3 here is CASSDVGGRREAFF. The CDR3, as DNA: TGTGCCAGCAGTGACGTGGGGGGGCGAAGAGAAGCTTTCTTT.

The chain recombines TRBV27 with TRBJ2-3, with TRBD1 identical over 7 bases. Germline V gene data show CDR1 as MNHEY and CDR2 as SMNVEV (reference sequence). V lost 8 bases, J lost 0 bases, and 2 bases stayed unmatched. The CDR3 contains 13 residues. CDR3 sequence reads: CASLGQSTDTQYF. DNA of the CDR3: TGTGCCAGCCTGGGACAGAGCACAGATACGCAGTATTTT.

The chain combines TRBV27 with TRBJ1-1; D is undetermined. V lost 5 bases and J 1 base, leaving 11 bases between the germline ends. The germline gives CDR1 MNHEY, CDR2 SMNVEV (reference sequence). The CDR3 runs 14 residues. The CDR3 sequence: CASSAGNPNTEAFF. CDR3 DNA: TGTGCCAGCAGTGCAGGAAACCCGAACACTGAAGCTTTCTTT.

This chain joins TRBV5-1 and TRBJ1-6; 9 bases match TRBD1. V shed 5 bases, J shed 9 bases, and the junction held 6 bases outside the gene matches. The CDR3 loop spans 14 amino acids. Germline V CDR1 and CDR2: SGHRS, YFSETQ. CDR3 nucleotides: TGCGCCAGCAGAAGGGACAGGGAAGGTTCACCCCTCCACTTT. Translation gives CASRRDREGSPLHF.

V gene TRBV10-3 combines with J gene TRBJ2-7; 10 bases fit TRBD1. The V gene end was trimmed by 2 bases and the J gene end by 6 bases; junction bases not matched to a gene: 7. The CDR3 contains 15 residues. Germline assignment: CDR1 ENHRY and CDR2 SYGVKD. The CDR3 is CAISESDRGRFEQYF. CDR3 coding DNA: TGTGCCATCAGTGAGAGCGACAGGGGGCGGTTCGAGCAGTACTTC.

The chain joins TRBV10-3 to TRBJ1-1; D is undetermined. Germline V gene sequence: CDR1 ENHRY, CDR2 SYGVKD. This CDR3 contains 13 residues. V lost 10 bases to trimming and J lost 0 bases, with 12 bases between them. CDR3 nucleotide sequence: TGTGCCAGCACACAGTCCATGAACACTGAAGCTTTCTTT. It specifies CASTQSMNTEAFF.

This rearrangement joins TRBV18 to TRBJ1-1; unclear D gene. Trimming removed 1 base from V and 3 bases from J, with 9 bases in between. The CDR3 contains 14 residues. The germline V gene encodes CDR1 KGHSH and CDR2 LQKENI. The CDR3 here is CASSPRASDTEAFF. The CDR3 nucleotides are TGTGCCAGCTCACCACGGGCGTCGGACACTGAAGCTTTCTTT.

This clone has just a few counts. This rearrangement joins TRBV5-1 to TRBJ2-3, with TRBD2 matching 9 bases. CDR3 length: 16 amino acids. V lost 7 bases and J lost 3; bases outside the gene matches: 12. In germline, CDR1 is SGHRS, CDR2 YFSETQ. CDR3 nucleotide sequence: TGCGCCAGCGCCGTCGGTAGTACTAGCGGGACAGATACGCAGTATTTT. As protein: CASAVGSTSGTDTQYF.

The rearrangement links TRBV12-3 or TRBV12-4 to TRBJ1-2; the D is unclear. The length of the CDR3 is 12 residues. Trimming removed 1 base at V and 8 bases at J, with 8 bases between. This CDR3 reads CASSLGTEGYTF. Here the CDR3 DNA reads TGTGCCAGCAGTTTAGGTACAGAAGGCTACACCTTC.